These 17 T cell receptor beta chains came from one sample sequenced in a study of blood T cells in healthy people across ages (dated by TCRdb to between 2015 and 2017). The library came from 5' RACE. TCRdb names Illumina HiSeq 2500 as the instrument used. A second roughly 7 to 11 cycle PCR used a sample-barcoded 5' primer and a J-beta primer mix. The public reads were reprocessed in TCRdb via fastp at Q25 and MiXCR, keeping in-frame beta chains. Each entry is one CDR3 protein sequence, shown with its most common DNA and genes. The sample table records some 560,000 distinct CDR3 sequences; about 28% of these occur just once. Approximately 3.5% of the sample is in the top ten clones. These data were also reused for a study on T cells of mothers and their children.

The sequenced sample consisted of blood. Receptors were obtained from a boy between 2 and 15 years old in good health.

This clonotype was detected a few times. This chain links TRBV9 with TRBJ1-1, with a weak D call TRBD1 (5 bases). The CDR3 is 14 amino acids. Trimming left V 6 bases short and J 7 bases short, with 19 bases between. Germline V gene sequence: CDR1 SGDLS, CDR2 YYNGEE. The CDR3: CASTFTGGDGEAFF. Written as DNA, the CDR3 is TGTGCCAGCACCTTTACCGGGGGGGATGGTGAAGCTTTCTTT.

The V and J genes are TRBV14 and TRBJ1-1; D unresolved. V lost 0 bases and J 2 bases, leaving 16 bases between the germline ends. CDR1 is SGHDN and CDR2 is FVKESK in the germline V gene. The CDR3 extends over 17 amino acids. The CDR3 DNA sequence: TGTGCCAGCAGCCAAGAAGACACCGGACGTCCAAACACTGAAGCTTTCTTT. Amino acids: CASSQEDTGRPNTEAFF. The complete variable domain, with remaining parts taken from reference TRBV14 and TRBJ1-1, reads EAGVTQFPSHSVIEKGQTVTLRCDPISGHDNLYWYRRVMGKEIKFLLHFVKESKQDESGMPNNRFLAERTGGTYSTLKVQPAELEDSGVYFCASSQEDTGRPNTEAFFGQGTRLTVV.

This chain joins TRBV5-5 and TRBJ2-4, with 7 bases identical to TRBD1. The length of the CDR3 is 13 residues. With V trimmed by 4 bases and J by 4 bases, 2 bases remained unmatched. Germline V gene lookup returns CDR1 SGHKS and CDR2 YYEKEE (reference sequence). This CDR3 is CASSGTDKNIQYF. The CDR3 DNA sequence: TGTGCCAGCAGCGGGACAGATAAAAACATTCAGTACTTC. Variable domain in full (rest from reference TRBV5-5 and TRBJ2-4): DAGVTQSPTHLIKTRGQQVTLRCSPISGHKSVSWYQQVLGQGPQFIFQYYEKEERGRGNFPDRFSARQFPNYSSELNVNALLLGDSALYLCASSGTDKNIQYFGAGTRLSVL.

The chain recombines TRBV7-2 with TRBJ1-2; the D is unclear. This CDR3 is built from 13 residues. Germline CDR1 is SGHTA and CDR2 is FQGNSA. The ends were cut back, 7 bases at V and 4 bases at J, with 13 bases in the middle. The CDR3 region is CASNSVPGYGYTF. CDR3 DNA: TGTGCCAGCAATTCGGTGCCAGGCTATGGCTACACCTTC.

J is TRBJ1-5 and V is TRBV15; D unclear. The V gene lost 0 bases and the J gene lost 7 bases, with 7 bases spanning the gap. Germline V gene sequence: CDR1 LNHNV, CDR2 YYDKDF (reference sequence). CDR3 length: 13 residues. The CDR3 is CATSRDREQPQHF. CDR3 nucleotides: TGTGCCACCAGCAGAGATAGAGAGCAGCCCCAGCATTTT.

This clonotype was counted a few times. The chain employs TRBV6-1 and TRBJ2-5; TRBD2 might be the D (6 bases). The germline V gene has CDR1 MNHNS and CDR2 SASEGT. This CDR3 contains 12 residues. V lost 10 bases and J 6 bases, leaving 15 bases between the germline ends. For the CDR3, the DNA is TGTGCCACCGGACTACTACTTAAGACCCAGTACTTC. Its protein is CATGLLLKTQYF.

V gene TRBV6-5 combines with J gene TRBJ1-1; D remains ambiguous. The CDR3 contains 15 residues. V was trimmed by 5 bases and J by 1 base, leaving 14 bases between them. The germline CDR1 and CDR2 sequences are MNHEY and SVGAGI. The CDR3 spells CASSRIIFGNTEAFF. CDR3 coding DNA: TGTGCCAGCAGTAGGATTATATTTGGGAACACTGAAGCTTTCTTT.

A few counts support this clonotype. The genes are TRBV7-2 and TRBJ2-2; 10 bases line up with TRBD1. CDR1 SGHTA and CDR2 FQGNSA come from the germline V gene. V lost 5 bases to trimming and J lost 4 bases; unmatched junction nucleotides: 7. CDR3 length equals 16 residues. CDR3 in amino acids: CASSPPGQGITGELFF. CDR3 in DNA: TGTGCCAGCAGCCCCCCGGGACAGGGGATCACCGGGGAGCTGTTTTTT.

The chain recombines TRBV29-1 with TRBJ1-2; 8 bases line up with TRBD1. The germline CDR1 and CDR2 sequences are SQVTM and ANQGSEA. Losses at the gene ends were 7 bases for V and 4 bases for J; bases not matched to a gene: 5. This CDR3 has 12 amino acids. CDR3 region: CSAGDRIYGYTF. For the CDR3, the DNA is TGCAGCGCTGGGGACAGGATCTATGGCTACACCTTC. Together with reference TRBV29-1 and TRBJ1-2, the CDR3 gives the full variable domain: SAVISQKPSRDICQRGTSLTIQCQVDSQVTMMFWYRQQPGQSLTLIATANQGSEATYESGFVIDKFPISRPNLTFSTLTVSNMSPEDSSIYLCSAGDRIYGYTFGSGTRLTVV.

The chain is built from TRBV29-1 and TRBJ2-1, with unresolved D. Germline lookup yields CDR1 SQVTM and CDR2 ANQGSEA. Trimming stripped 4 bases from V and 6 bases from J, with 10 bases between. CDR3 length: 12 residues. The CDR3 protein is CSVGERGNEQFF. CDR3 coding DNA: TGCAGCGTTGGTGAGCGCGGCAATGAGCAGTTCTTC.

CDR3 protein: CASSAHGDGEQYF. In DNA, the CDR3 is TGTGCCAGCTCAGCACACGGGGATGGCGAGCAGTACTTC. V is TRBV18 and J is TRBJ2-7, with a weak D call TRBD2 (5 bases). Germline CDR1 and CDR2: KGHSH and LQKENI. Trimming removed 5 bases from V and 6 bases from J, with 14 bases in between. The CDR3 is 13 residues long.

The chain is built from TRBV6-5 and TRBJ2-7; D unclear. Trimming left V 4 bases short and J 2 bases short, with 12 bases between. CDR1 and CDR2 from the germline V gene are MNHEY and SVGAGI. The CDR3 loop spans 14 amino acids. The CDR3 region is CASSSATVPYEQYF. In nucleotides, the CDR3 is TGTGCCAGCAGTTCGGCAACAGTGCCCTACGAGCAGTACTTC.

The genes are TRBV5-1 and TRBJ2-5; D is possibly TRBD2 (5 bases). Germline V gene lookup returns CDR1 SGHRS and CDR2 YFSETQ. V was trimmed by 4 bases and J by 2 bases, leaving 12 bases between them. The CDR3 runs 14 residues. The CDR3 region is CASSGSGNQETQYF. In DNA form, the CDR3 reads TGCGCCAGCAGCGGCTCGGGAAATCAAGAGACCCAGTACTTC.

The chain links TRBV12-3 or TRBV12-4 to TRBJ1-1; D not resolved. The CDR3 sequence is 12 residues long. The ends were cut back, 1 base at V and 3 bases at J, with 3 bases in the middle. DNA for the CDR3: TGTGCCAGCAGTTTAGGCTACACTGAAGCTTTCTTT. This encodes CASSLGYTEAFF.

CDR3 nucleotides: TGTGCCAGCAGCCCAGGGACAGTCCATGAGCAGTTCTTC. Protein sequence: CASSPGTVHEQFF. The chain employs TRBV7-9 and TRBJ2-1; 7 bases fit TRBD1. V dropped 5 bases and J dropped 8; count of bases not matched to a gene: 6. Germline V gives CDR1 SEHNR, CDR2 FQNEAQ (reference sequence). The length of the CDR3 is 13 residues. The entire variable domain, with the rest obtained from reference TRBV7-9 and TRBJ2-1, is as follows: DTGVSQNPRHKITKRGQNVTFRCDPISEHNRLYWYRQTLGQGPEFLTYFQNEAQLEKSRLLSDRFSAERPKGSFSTLEIQRTEQGDSAMYLCASSPGTVHEQFFGPGTRLTVL.

The chain has TRBV20-1 and TRBJ2-5, with a weak D call TRBD2 (7 bases). Germline CDR1 and CDR2: DFQATT and SNEGSKA (reference sequence). V was clipped by 3 bases and J by 5 bases, with 22 bases between them. The CDR3 contains 16 residues. CDR3 region: CSASGEGGPFRETQYF. CDR3 bases: TGCAGTGCTAGCGGGGAGGGGGGGCCGTTCAGGGAGACCCAGTACTTC.

The table lists this clonotype with a few counts. The rearrangement links TRBV3-1 to TRBJ1-6, with a weak D call TRBD1 (6 bases). Germline V CDR1 and CDR2: LGHDT, YNNKEL (reference sequence). Trimming took 4 bases from V and 11 from J, leaving 21 bases between them. This CDR3 is built from 16 residues. This chain's CDR3 is CASSRNYGGGQAPLHF. As DNA, the CDR3 is TGTGCCAGCAGCCGCAACTATGGGGGGGGCCAGGCACCCCTCCACTTT.